A selection of T cell receptor beta chains follows, all from one sample in a study of shared clonotypes between healthy human individuals. Profiling relied on immunoSEQ multiplex PCR, and the TCRdb table lists in-frame clones only, not all of them. The sample consists of about 710,000 clones, roughly 72% of them appearing once. Sequenced input: memory CD4+ T cells sorted from blood. All receptors come from a woman aged 25 to 39 in good health. Each CDR3 is given with its conserved first and last residue. Each record gives: J gene, D gene, V gene, clone size, CDR3 protein, CDR3 DNA. The D gene is left open where the match is weak. Clone size appears in some rows only: once, few, many, or a class for an expanded clone.

J: TRBJ2-2; D: TRBD2; V: TRBV23-1; size: .; CDR3: CASTPPSGRFSGELFF; DNA: TGCGCCAGCACCCCTCCTAGCGGGAGGTTCTCCGGGGAGCTGTTTTTT
J: TRBJ2-7; D: .; V: TRBV6-1; size: .; CDR3: CASRKGREQYF; DNA: TGTGCCAGCAGGAAAGGGCGGGAGCAGTACTTC
J: TRBJ1-1; D: .; V: TRBV6-4; size: .; CDR3: CASSRQPNTEAFF; DNA: TGTGCCAGCTCACGACAGCCGAACACTGAAGCTTTCTTT
J: TRBJ1-1; D: TRBD1; V: TRBV14; size: .; CDR3: CASSQESAGGEAFF; DNA: TGTGCCAGCAGCCAAGAGTCGGCAGGGGGTGAAGCTTTCTTT
J: TRBJ2-1; D: TRBD2; V: TRBV11-2; size: .; CDR3: CASSLGPGGSYEQFF; DNA: TGTGCCAGCAGCTTAGGCCCGGGAGGTAGCTATGAGCAGTTCTTC
J: TRBJ2-5; D: .; V: TRBV11-2; size: .; CDR3: CASSLVGGYETQYF; DNA: TGTGCCAGCAGCTTAGTTGGGGGATATGAGACCCAGTACTTC
J: TRBJ2-7; D: .; V: TRBV6-5; size: .; CDR3: CASRYRAGEQYF; DNA: TGTGCCAGCAGATACAGGGCTGGAGAGCAGTACTTC
J: TRBJ1-1; D: TRBD1; V: TRBV6-5; size: .; CDR3: CASSYRTGRTEAFF; DNA: TGTGCCAGCAGTTACCGGACAGGGAGGACTGAAGCTTTCTTT
J: TRBJ1-5; D: .; V: TRBV18; size: .; CDR3: CASSPGQLSNQPQHF; DNA: TGTGCCAGCTCACCAGGTCAGCTTAGCAATCAGCCCCAGCATTTT
J: TRBJ2-1; D: TRBD1; V: TRBV6-5; size: .; CDR3: CASSYSSGQGEQFF; DNA: TGTGCCAGCAGTTACTCATCGGGACAGGGTGAGCAGTTCTTC
J: TRBJ2-1; D: .; V: TRBV30; size: .; CDR3: CAWRQGAYNEQFF; DNA: TGTGCCTGGAGGCAGGGAGCCTACAATGAGCAGTTCTTC
J: TRBJ2-5; D: TRBD2; V: TRBV9; size: .; CDR3: CASSFQAGAETQYF; DNA: TGTGCCAGCAGCTTTCAAGCGGGAGCTGAGACCCAGTACTTC
J: TRBJ2-4; D: TRBD2; V: TRBV13; size: .; CDR3: CASRSSGRAGENIQYF; DNA: TGTGCCAGCAGGAGTAGCGGGAGGGCTGGGGAAAACATTCAGTACTTC
J: TRBJ2-2; D: TRBD2; V: TRBV11-2; size: .; CDR3: CASGPGLAGHTGELFF; DNA: TGTGCCAGCGGCCCGGGACTAGCGGGGCACACCGGGGAGCTGTTTTTT
J: TRBJ2-1; D: .; V: TRBV28; size: .; CDR3: CASSLTGTPLNDEQFF; DNA: TGTGCCAGCAGTCTAACCGGGACTCCTCTTAACGATGAGCAGTTCTTC
J: TRBJ1-1; D: .; V: TRBV11-2; size: once; CDR3: CASSFYRNENTEAFF; DNA: TGTGCCAGCAGCTTTTACAGGAACGAAAACACTGAAGCTTTCTTT
J: TRBJ2-1; D: .; V: TRBV9; size: few; CDR3: CASSVVDTSYNEQFF; DNA: TGTGCCAGCAGCGTAGTGGACACCTCCTACAATGAGCAGTTCTTC
J: TRBJ1-4; D: .; V: TRBV6-1; size: .; CDR3: CASSGGVEEKLFF; DNA: TGTGCCAGCAGTGGAGGGGTAGAAGAAAAACTGTTTTTT
J: TRBJ1-5; D: .; V: TRBV21-1; size: .; CDR3: CASSKGRGHPVDQPQHF; DNA: TGTGCCAGCAGCAAAGGGAGGGGACACCCGGTCGATCAGCCCCAGCATTTT
J: TRBJ2-7; D: .; V: TRBV18; size: .; CDR3: CASSPARSTRTYEQYF; DNA: TGTGCCAGCTCACCCGCACGGTCGACCCGGACCTACGAGCAGTACTTC
J: TRBJ2-7; D: TRBD2; V: TRBV5-1; size: .; CDR3: CASSFASGDPSSYEQYF; DNA: TGCGCCAGCAGCTTCGCGAGCGGGGACCCCAGCTCCTACGAGCAGTACTTC
J: TRBJ2-2; D: .; V: TRBV29-1; size: .; CDR3: CSVGENTGELFF; DNA: TGCAGCGTTGGGGAAAACACCGGGGAGCTGTTTTTT
J: TRBJ1-4; D: .; V: TRBV28; size: .; CDR3: CASSGITCRGAGEKLFF; DNA: TGTGCCAGCAGCGGGATCACTTGCAGGGGCGCGGGTGAAAAACTGTTTTTT
J: TRBJ2-2; D: .; V: TRBV5-1; size: .; CDR3: CASSYSIVGELFF; DNA: TGCGCCAGCAGCTACTCTATAGTGGGGGAGCTGTTTTTT
J: TRBJ1-2; D: TRBD1; V: TRBV28; size: few; CDR3: CASKPGTGEHWTGYTF; DNA: TGTGCCAGCAAACCCGGGACAGGGGAGCACTGGACGGGCTACACCTTC
J: TRBJ1-4; D: .; V: TRBV19; size: .; CDR3: CASSIRAGDEKLFF; DNA: TGTGCCAGTAGTATTCGGGCAGGGGATGAAAAACTGTTTTTT
J: TRBJ2-7; D: TRBD2; V: TRBV4-2; size: .; CDR3: CASSQELAGGREQYF; DNA: TGTGCCAGCAGCCAGGAACTAGCGGGAGGTCGCGAGCAGTACTTC
J: TRBJ1-5; D: .; V: TRBV30; size: .; CDR3: CAWGSDNQPQHF; DNA: TGTGCCTGGGGATCCGACAATCAGCCCCAGCATTTT
J: TRBJ2-7; D: .; V: TRBV4-2; size: few; CDR3: CASSQDLGGSLGLEQYF; DNA: TGTGCCAGCAGCCAAGATCTGGGAGGCTCATTGGGACTCGAGCAGTACTTC
J: TRBJ2-5; D: .; V: TRBV5-1; size: .; CDR3: CASTTTGQSRETQYF; DNA: TGCGCCAGCACCACAACAGGACAGAGTAGGGAGACCCAGTACTTC
J: TRBJ1-1; D: .; V: TRBV19; size: .; CDR3: CASSTGTPYTEAFF; DNA: TGTGCCAGTAGCACCGGGACACCATACACTGAAGCTTTCTTT
J: TRBJ1-2; D: .; V: TRBV2; size: few; CDR3: CASSRDMGYTF; DNA: TGTGCCAGCAGTAGGGACATGGGCTACACCTTC
J: TRBJ2-5; D: .; V: TRBV7-9; size: .; CDR3: CASRLLASETQYF; DNA: TGTGCCAGCAGGTTGCTAGCCTCAGAGACCCAGTACTTC
J: TRBJ2-7; D: TRBD1; V: TRBV11-3; size: .; CDR3: CASSPNRRGQHYEQYF; DNA: TGTGCCAGCAGCCCCAATCGACGGGGACAGCACTACGAGCAGTACTTC
J: TRBJ2-5; D: TRBD2; V: TRBV7-3; size: .; CDR3: CASSSQPGLAFSQETQYF; DNA: TGTGCCAGCAGCTCCCAACCGGGACTAGCCTTCTCCCAAGAGACCCAGTACTTC
J: TRBJ2-2; D: .; V: TRBV11-3; size: few; CDR3: CASSPAVGNTGELFF; DNA: TGTGCCAGCAGCCCCGCAGTGGGGAACACCGGGGAGCTGTTTTTT
J: TRBJ1-1; D: TRBD1; V: TRBV18; size: .; CDR3: CASSPDRGVPFF; DNA: TGTGCCAGCTCACCAGACAGGGGAGTGCCTTTCTTT
J: TRBJ2-7; D: TRBD2; V: TRBV27; size: few; CDR3: CASSLRLAGYEQYF; DNA: TGTGCCAGCAGTCTCAGACTAGCGGGTTACGAGCAGTACTTC
J: TRBJ1-4; D: .; V: TRBV2; size: .; CDR3: CASSADRSTATNEKLFF; DNA: TGTGCCAGCAGTGCTGACAGGTCTACGGCAACTAATGAAAAACTGTTTTTT
J: TRBJ2-1; D: TRBD2; V: TRBV9; size: few; CDR3: CASSVGGGLAGFEQFF; DNA: TGTGCCAGCAGCGTAGGGGGAGGACTAGCGGGATTTGAGCAGTTCTTC
J: TRBJ2-1; D: TRBD2; V: TRBV29-1; size: .; CDR3: CSVAGGLNEQFF; DNA: TGCAGCGTTGCGGGAGGCCTCAATGAGCAGTTCTTC
J: TRBJ1-4; D: TRBD1; V: TRBV29-1; size: few; CDR3: CSVDGTGPNEKLFF; DNA: TGCAGCGTTGACGGGACAGGGCCTAATGAAAAACTGTTTTTT
J: TRBJ1-4; D: TRBD1; V: TRBV6-5; size: .; CDR3: CASRDRSRHEKLFF; DNA: TGTGCCAGCAGGGACAGGTCCCGCCATGAAAAACTGTTTTTT